Listed here is a single T cell receptor beta chain. Sequencing used immunoSEQ multiplex PCR; TCRdb keeps in-frame clones, though not all of them. The sample has around 50,000 clones, 85% to 95% seen once; the top ten hold about 0.61%. This sample was included in a study of T cell changes during pregnancy in multiple sclerosis. This CDR3 spans 14 amino acids. Germline lookup yields CDR1 LNHDA and CDR2 SQIVND (reference sequence). V gave up 6 bases and J gave up 0 bases; unmatched junction bases: 4. The chain has TRBV19 and TRBJ2-7; 8 bases line up with TRBD2. The sample consisted of CD4+ T cells from peripheral blood mononuclear cells, taken after pregnancy. This TCR came from a female donor in good health, enrolled as a control in a pregnancy study. CDR3 nucleotide sequence: TGTGCCAGTAGAATTAGCGGGACCTCCTACGAGCAGTACTTC. This sequence encodes CASRISGTSYEQYF.